The 5 T cell receptor beta chains below come from one sample, sequenced in a study of shared clonotypes between healthy human individuals. Measured with immunoSEQ multiplex PCR; TCRdb has only the in-frame clones, and not every one. Among roughly 2.6 million clones listed, just over 90% were seen once. Specimen: naive CD4+ T cells sorted from blood. Subset reported: CD45RA+ positively selected. These receptors were collected from a man younger than 35 in good health.

The rearrangement links TRBV7-9 to TRBJ2-1; D unresolved. Trimming left V 5 bases short and J 8 bases short, with 7 bases between. The germline V gene encodes CDR1 SEHNR and CDR2 FQNEAQ (reference sequence). This CDR3 is built from 11 residues. The CDR3: CASSTNDEQFF. The DNA for the CDR3 is TGTGCCAGCAGCACTAACGATGAGCAGTTCTTC.

This sequence joins TRBV29-1 and TRBJ2-1; tentatively, D is TRBD1 (6 bases). Trimming removed 4 bases from V and 4 bases from J, with 11 bases in between. CDR1 is SQVTM and CDR2 is ANQGSEA in the germline V gene. This CDR3 is built from 13 residues. The CDR3 loop reads CSVGRGQYNEQFF. The CDR3 DNA follows: TGCAGCGTTGGCAGGGGACAATACAATGAGCAGTTCTTC.

The CDR3 DNA reads TGTGCCAGCAGCTGTTCGGGACAGGGGGATGGCTACACCTTC. It is translated as CASSCSGQGDGYTF. The chain is built from TRBV12-1 and TRBJ1-2; no DNA check was done on the table's D call, TRBD1. TRBV12-1 has pseudogene status. There are 14 residues in the CDR3.

This clone has more than one count but fewer than ten. V and J are TRBV29-1 and TRBJ1-1; no clear D gene. Germline V CDR1 and CDR2: SQVTM, ANQGSEA. V was clipped by 7 bases and J by 1 base, with 13 bases between them. This CDR3 has 13 residues. The CDR3 loop is CSAGPRGNTEAFF. The CDR3 DNA reads as TGCAGCGCTGGACCTCGGGGGAACACTGAAGCTTTCTTT.

The gene calls are TRBV5-6 and TRBJ1-2, with 7 nucleotides matching TRBD1. After removal of 4 bases from V and 5 bases from J, the junction contained 5 bases not matched to a gene. The CDR3 has 13 residues. Germline CDR1 reads SGHDT; CDR2 reads YYEEEE. As DNA, the CDR3 is TGTGCCAGCAGCGGGAAGACAGGGTATGGCTACACCTTC. Translation: CASSGKTGYGYTF.